The 4 T cell receptor beta chains below come from one sample, sequenced in a study of shared clonotypes between healthy human individuals. Naive CD8 isolation took CD45RO-negative cells positively selected for CCR7 and excluded terminally differentiated effector memory CD45RA+ cells. TCRdb keeps only in-frame clones here, not all; method: immunoSEQ multiplex PCR. The sample shows about 2 million clones, around 96% of them seen only once. The sequencing input was naive CD8+ T cells sorted from blood. Receptor source: a man between 18 and 35 years old in good health.

This rearrangement joins TRBV7-2 to TRBJ1-6; D is possibly TRBD1 (5 bases). CDR1 and CDR2 from the germline V gene are SGHTA and FQGNSA. The CDR3 spans 18 residues. The V end was cut by 2 bases, the J end by 7 bases, with 21 bases between. The CDR3 sequence: CASSLFERGGVRNSPLHF. The CDR3 DNA sequence: TGTGCCAGCAGCTTATTTGAGCGTGGGGGGGTTCGGAATTCACCCCTCCACTTT.

This chain uses TRBV7-9 with TRBJ2-3, with D hard to call. The CDR3 has 14 amino acids. Germline V gene sequence: CDR1 SEHNR, CDR2 FQNEAQ (reference sequence). V was cut by 4 bases and J by 2 bases, with 10 bases left in between. CDR3 sequence: CASSYVSNTDTQYF. As DNA, the CDR3 is TGTGCCAGCAGCTACGTTTCAAACACAGATACGCAGTATTTT. Based on the CDR3 plus reference TRBV7-9 and TRBJ2-3, the full variable domain is DTGVSQNPRHKITKRGQNVTFRCDPISEHNRLYWYRQTLGQGPEFLTYFQNEAQLEKSRLLSDRFSAERPKGSFSTLEIQRTEQGDSAMYLCASSYVSNTDTQYFGPGTRLTVL.

The chain has TRBV2 and TRBJ1-4; D remains unclear. This CDR3 contains 15 residues. V was clipped by 5 bases and J by 1 base, with 11 bases between them. Germline CDR1 SNHLY, CDR2 FYNNEI. CDR3 sequence reads: CASSKLEETNEKLFF. DNA for the CDR3: TGTGCCAGCAGTAAGTTGGAGGAAACTAATGAAAAACTGTTTTTT.

The J gene is TRBJ2-5, the V gene TRBV4-2, with unresolved D. The CDR3 contains 14 residues. In germline, CDR1 is LGHNA, CDR2 YNFKEQ. V was cut by 0 bases and J by 2 bases, with 7 bases left in between. The CDR3 is CASSQEKWQETQYF. CDR3 coding DNA: TGTGCCAGCAGCCAAGAGAAGTGGCAAGAGACCCAGTACTTC.